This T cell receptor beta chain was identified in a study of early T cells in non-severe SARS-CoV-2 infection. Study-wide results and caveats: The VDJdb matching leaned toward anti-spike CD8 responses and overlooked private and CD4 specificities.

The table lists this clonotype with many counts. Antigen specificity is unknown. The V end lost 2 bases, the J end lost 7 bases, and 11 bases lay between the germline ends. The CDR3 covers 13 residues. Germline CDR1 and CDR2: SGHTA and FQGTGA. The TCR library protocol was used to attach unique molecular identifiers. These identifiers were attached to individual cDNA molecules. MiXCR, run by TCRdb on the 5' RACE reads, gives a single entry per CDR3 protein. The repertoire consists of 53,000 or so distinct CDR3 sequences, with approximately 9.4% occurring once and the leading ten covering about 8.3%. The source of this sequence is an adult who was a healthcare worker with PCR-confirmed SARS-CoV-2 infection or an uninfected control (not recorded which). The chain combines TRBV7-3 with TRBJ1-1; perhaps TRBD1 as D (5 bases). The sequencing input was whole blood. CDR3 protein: CASSLGGVGEAFF. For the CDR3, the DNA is TGTGCCAGCAGCTTAGGAGGGGTCGGTGAAGCTTTCTTT.